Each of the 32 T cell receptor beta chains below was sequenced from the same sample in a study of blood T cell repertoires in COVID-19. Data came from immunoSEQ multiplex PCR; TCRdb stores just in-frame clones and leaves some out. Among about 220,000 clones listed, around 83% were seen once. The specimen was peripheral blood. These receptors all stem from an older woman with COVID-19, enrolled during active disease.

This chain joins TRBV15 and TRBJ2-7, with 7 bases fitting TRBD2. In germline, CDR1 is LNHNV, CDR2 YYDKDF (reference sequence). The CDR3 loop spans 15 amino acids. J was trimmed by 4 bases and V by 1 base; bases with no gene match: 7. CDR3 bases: TGTGCCACCAGCAGAGGGGGGGGAGTGGAGTACGAGCAGTACTTC. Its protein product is CATSRGGGVEYEQYF.

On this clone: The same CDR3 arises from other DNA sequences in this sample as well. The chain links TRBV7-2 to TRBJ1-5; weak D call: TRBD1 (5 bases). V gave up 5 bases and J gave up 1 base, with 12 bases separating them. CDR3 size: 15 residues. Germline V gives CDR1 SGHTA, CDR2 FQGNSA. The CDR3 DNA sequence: TGTGCCAGCAGCCCCTCGCGGGGGAGCAATCAGCCCCAGCATTTT. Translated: CASSPSRGSNQPQHF.

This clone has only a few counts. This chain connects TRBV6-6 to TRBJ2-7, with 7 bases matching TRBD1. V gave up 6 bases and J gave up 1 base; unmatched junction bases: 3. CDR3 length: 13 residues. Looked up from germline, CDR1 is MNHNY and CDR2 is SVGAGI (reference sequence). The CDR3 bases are TGTGCCAGCAGCGGCAGGGGGTCCTACGAGCAGTACTTC. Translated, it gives CASSGRGSYEQYF.

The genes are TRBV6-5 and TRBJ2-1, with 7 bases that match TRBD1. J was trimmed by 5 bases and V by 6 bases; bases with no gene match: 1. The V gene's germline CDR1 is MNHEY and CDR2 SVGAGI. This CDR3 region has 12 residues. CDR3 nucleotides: TGTGCCAGCAGGGGGACAGACAATGAGCAGTTCTTC. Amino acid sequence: CASRGTDNEQFF.

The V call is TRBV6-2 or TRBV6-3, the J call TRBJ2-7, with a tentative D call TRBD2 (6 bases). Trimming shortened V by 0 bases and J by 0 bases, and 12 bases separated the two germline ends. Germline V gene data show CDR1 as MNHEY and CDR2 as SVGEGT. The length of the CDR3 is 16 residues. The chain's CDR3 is CASSYSQRAPSYEQYF. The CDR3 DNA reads TGTGCCAGCAGTTACTCTCAGCGGGCCCCCTCCTACGAGCAGTACTTC.

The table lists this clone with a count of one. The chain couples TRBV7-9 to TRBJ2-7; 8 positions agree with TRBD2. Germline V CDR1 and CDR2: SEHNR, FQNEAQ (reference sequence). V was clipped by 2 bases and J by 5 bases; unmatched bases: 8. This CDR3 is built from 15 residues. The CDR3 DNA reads TGTGCCAGCAGCTTAACTGGACTAGCTGTCCACGAGCAGTACTTC. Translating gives CASSLTGLAVHEQYF.

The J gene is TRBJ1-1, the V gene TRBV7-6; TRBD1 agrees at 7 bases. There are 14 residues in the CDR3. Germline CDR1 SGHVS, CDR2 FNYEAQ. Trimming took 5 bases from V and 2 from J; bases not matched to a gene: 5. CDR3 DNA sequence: TGTGCCAGCAGCGCTTACAGGGGAAACACTGAAGCTTTCTTT. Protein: CASSAYRGNTEAFF.

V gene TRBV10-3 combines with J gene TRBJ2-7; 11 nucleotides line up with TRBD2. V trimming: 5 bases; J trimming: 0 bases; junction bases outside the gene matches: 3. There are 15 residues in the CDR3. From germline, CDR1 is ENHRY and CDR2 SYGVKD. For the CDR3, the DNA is TGTGCCATCAGTTCAACTAGCGGGAGCTCCTACGAGCAGTACTTC. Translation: CAISSTSGSSYEQYF.

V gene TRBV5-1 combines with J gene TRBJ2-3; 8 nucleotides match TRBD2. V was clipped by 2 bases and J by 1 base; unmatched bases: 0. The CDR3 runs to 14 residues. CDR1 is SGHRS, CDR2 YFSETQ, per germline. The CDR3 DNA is TGCGCCAGCAGCTTTAGCGGGGGCACAGATACGCAGTATTTT. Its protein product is CASSFSGGTDTQYF.

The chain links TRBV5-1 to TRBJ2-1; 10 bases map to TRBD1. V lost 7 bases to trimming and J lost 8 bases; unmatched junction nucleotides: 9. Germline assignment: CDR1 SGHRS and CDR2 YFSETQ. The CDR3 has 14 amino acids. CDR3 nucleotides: TGCGCCAGCGGAAGACAGGGGGCGTACGATGAGCAGTTCTTC. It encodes CASGRQGAYDEQFF. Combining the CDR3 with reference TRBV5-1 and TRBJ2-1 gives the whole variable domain KAGVTQTPRYLIKTRGQQVTLSCSPISGHRSVSWYQQTPGQGLQFLFEYFSETQRNKGNFPGRFSGRQFSNSRSEMNVSTLELGDSALYLCASGRQGAYDEQFFGPGTRLTVL.

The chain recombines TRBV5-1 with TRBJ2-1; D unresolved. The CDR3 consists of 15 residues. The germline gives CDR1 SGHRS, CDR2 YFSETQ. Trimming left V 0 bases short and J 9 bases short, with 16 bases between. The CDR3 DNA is TGCGCCAGCAGCTTGGCTGGGTTAGAGGTGTCTGAGCAGTTCTTC. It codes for CASSLAGLEVSEQFF.

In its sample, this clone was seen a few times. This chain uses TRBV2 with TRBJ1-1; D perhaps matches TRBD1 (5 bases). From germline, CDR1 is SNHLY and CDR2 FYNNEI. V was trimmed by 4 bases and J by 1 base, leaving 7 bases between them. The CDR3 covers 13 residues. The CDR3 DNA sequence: TGTGCCAGCAGTGTTCAGGGGAACACTGAAGCTTTCTTT. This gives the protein CASSVQGNTEAFF.

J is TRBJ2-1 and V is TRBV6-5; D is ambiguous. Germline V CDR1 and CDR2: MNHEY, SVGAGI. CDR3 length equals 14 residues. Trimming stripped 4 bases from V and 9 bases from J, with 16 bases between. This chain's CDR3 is CASSFSPTNVEQFF. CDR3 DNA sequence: TGTGCCAGCAGTTTTTCCCCCACAAACGTTGAGCAGTTCTTC.

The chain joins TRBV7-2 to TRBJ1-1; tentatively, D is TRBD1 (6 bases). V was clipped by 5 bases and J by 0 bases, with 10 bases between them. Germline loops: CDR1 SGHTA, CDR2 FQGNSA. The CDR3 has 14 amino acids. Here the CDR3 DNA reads TGTGCCAGCAGCATAAACAGGGTGAACACTGAAGCTTTCTTT. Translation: CASSINRVNTEAFF.

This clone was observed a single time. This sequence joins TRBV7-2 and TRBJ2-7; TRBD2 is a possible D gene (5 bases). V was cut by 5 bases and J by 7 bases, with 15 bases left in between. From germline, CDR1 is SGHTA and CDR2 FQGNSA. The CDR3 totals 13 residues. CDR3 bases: TGTGCCAGCAGCAAAGGAGGTCCGGGGGAGCAGTACTTC. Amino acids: CASSKGGPGEQYF.

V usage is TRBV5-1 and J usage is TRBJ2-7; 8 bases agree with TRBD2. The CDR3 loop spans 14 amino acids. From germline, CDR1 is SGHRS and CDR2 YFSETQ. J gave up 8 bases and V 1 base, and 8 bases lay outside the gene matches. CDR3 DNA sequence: TGCGCCAGCAGCTTGTTCAGCGGGAGAGAAAAGCAGTACTTC. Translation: CASSLFSGREKQYF. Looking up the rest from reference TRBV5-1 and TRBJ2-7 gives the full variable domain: KAGVTQTPRYLIKTRGQQVTLSCSPISGHRSVSWYQQTPGQGLQFLFEYFSETQRNKGNFPGRFSGRQFSNSRSEMNVSTLELGDSALYLCASSLFSGREKQYFGPGTRLTVT.

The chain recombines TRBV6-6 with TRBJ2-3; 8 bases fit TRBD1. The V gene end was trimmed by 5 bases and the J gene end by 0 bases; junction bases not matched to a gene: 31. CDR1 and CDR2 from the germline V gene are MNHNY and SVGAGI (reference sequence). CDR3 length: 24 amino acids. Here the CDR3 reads CASSRQGGSAWTGRLGGSTDTQYF. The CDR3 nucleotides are TGTGCCAGCAGTCGACAGGGAGGCTCAGCTTGGACAGGGAGGCTAGGCGGAAGCACAGATACGCAGTATTTT.

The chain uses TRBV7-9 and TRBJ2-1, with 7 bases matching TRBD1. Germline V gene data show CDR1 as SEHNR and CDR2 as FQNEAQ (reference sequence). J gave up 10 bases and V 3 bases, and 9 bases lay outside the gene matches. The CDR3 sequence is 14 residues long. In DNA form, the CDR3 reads TGTGCCAGCAGCTTTATGGGACAGATTCAAGAGCAGTTCTTC. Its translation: CASSFMGQIQEQFF.

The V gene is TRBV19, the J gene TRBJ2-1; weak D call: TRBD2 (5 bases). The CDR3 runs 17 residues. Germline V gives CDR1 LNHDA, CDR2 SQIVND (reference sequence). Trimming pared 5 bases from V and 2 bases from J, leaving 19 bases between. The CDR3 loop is CASSPRASGHTYNEQFF. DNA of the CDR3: TGTGCCAGTAGTCCCCGGGCGAGCGGCCACACCTACAATGAGCAGTTCTTC. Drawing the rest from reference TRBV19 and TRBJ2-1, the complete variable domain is DGGITQSPKYLFRKEGQNVTLSCEQNLNHDAMYWYRQDPGQGLRLIYYSQIVNDFQKGDIAEGYSVSREKKESFPLTVTSAQKNPTAFYLCASSPRASGHTYNEQFFGPGTRLTVL.

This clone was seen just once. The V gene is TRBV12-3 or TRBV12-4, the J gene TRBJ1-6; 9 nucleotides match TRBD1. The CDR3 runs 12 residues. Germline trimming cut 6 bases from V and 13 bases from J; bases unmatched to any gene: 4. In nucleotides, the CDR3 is TGTGCCAGCAGGGGACAGGGTCGGCCCCTCCACTTT. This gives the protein CASRGQGRPLHF.

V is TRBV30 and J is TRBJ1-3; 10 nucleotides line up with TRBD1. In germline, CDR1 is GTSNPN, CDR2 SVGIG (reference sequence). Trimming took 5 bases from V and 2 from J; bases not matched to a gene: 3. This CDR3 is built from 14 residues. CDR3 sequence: CAWAGQGTGNTIYF. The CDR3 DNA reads TGTGCCTGGGCGGGACAGGGGACTGGAAACACCATATATTTT.

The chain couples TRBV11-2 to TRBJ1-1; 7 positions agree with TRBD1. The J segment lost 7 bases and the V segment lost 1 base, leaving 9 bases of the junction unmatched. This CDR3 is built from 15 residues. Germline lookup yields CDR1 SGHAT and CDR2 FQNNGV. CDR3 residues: CASSLVDRVGVEAFF. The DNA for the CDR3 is TGTGCCAGCAGCTTAGTAGACAGGGTCGGGGTTGAAGCTTTCTTT.

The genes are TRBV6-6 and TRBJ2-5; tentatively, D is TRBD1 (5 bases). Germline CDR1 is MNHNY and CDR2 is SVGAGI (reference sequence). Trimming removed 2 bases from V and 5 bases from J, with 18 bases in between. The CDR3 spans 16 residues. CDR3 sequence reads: CASSYPGQDLGETQYF. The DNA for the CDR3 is TGTGCCAGCAGTTACCCCGGACAAGATCTGGGGGAGACCCAGTACTTC.

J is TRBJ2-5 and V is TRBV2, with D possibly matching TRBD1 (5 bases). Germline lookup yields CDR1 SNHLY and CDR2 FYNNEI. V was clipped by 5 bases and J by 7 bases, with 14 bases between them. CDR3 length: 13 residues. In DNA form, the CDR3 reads TGTGCCAGCAGTTTCGGACAAGAAGCGACCCAGTACTTC. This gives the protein CASSFGQEATQYF. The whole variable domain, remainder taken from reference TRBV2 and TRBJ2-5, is EPEVTQTPSHQVTQMGQEVILRCVPISNHLYFYWYRQILGQKVEFLVSFYNNEISEKSEIFDDQFSVERPDGSNFTLKIRSTKLEDSAMYFCASSFGQEATQYFGPGTRLLVL.

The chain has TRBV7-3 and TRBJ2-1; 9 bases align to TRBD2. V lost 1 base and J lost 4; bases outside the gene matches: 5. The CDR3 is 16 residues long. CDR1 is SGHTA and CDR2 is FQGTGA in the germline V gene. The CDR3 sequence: CASSLMSSGSYNEQFF. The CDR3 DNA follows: TGTGCCAGCAGCTTAATGAGTAGCGGGAGTTACAATGAGCAGTTCTTC.

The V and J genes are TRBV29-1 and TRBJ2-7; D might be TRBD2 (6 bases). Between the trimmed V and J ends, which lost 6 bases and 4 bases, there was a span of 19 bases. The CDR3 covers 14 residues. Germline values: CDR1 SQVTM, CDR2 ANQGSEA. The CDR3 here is CSVRGTGANYEQYF. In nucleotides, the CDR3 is TGCAGCGTCAGAGGGACTGGCGCCAATTACGAGCAGTACTTC.

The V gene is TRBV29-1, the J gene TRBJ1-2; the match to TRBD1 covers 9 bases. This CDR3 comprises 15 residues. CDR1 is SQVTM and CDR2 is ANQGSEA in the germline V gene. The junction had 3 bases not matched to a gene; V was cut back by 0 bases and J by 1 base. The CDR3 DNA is TGCAGCGTTGAAGAGGGACAGGGATTTAACTATGGCTACACCTTC. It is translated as CSVEEGQGFNYGYTF.

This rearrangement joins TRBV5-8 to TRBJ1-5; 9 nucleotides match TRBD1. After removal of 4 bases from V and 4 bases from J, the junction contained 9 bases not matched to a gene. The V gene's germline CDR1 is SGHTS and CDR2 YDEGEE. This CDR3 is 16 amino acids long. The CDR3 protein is CASSRSGQGNNQPQHF. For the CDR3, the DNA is TGTGCCAGCAGCCGATCCGGACAGGGGAATAATCAGCCCCAGCATTTT.

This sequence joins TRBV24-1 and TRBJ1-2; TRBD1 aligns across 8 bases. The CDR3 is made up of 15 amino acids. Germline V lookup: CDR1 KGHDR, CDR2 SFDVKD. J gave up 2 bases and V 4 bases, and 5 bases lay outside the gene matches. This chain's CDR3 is CATSDPDRANYGYTF. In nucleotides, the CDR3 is TGTGCCACCAGTGACCCGGACAGGGCGAACTATGGCTACACCTTC.

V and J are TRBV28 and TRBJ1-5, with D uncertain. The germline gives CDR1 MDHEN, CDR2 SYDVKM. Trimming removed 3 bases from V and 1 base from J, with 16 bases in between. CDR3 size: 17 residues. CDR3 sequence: CASSFGRGWESNQPQHF. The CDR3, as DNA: TGTGCCAGCAGTTTTGGCCGGGGATGGGAAAGCAATCAGCCCCAGCATTTT.

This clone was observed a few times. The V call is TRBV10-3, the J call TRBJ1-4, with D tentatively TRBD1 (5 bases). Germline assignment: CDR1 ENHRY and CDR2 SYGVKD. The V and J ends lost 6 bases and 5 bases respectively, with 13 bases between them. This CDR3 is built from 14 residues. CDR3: CAIRRDGGNEKLFF. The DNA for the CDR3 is TGTGCCATCAGAAGGGACGGAGGGAATGAAAAACTGTTTTTT.

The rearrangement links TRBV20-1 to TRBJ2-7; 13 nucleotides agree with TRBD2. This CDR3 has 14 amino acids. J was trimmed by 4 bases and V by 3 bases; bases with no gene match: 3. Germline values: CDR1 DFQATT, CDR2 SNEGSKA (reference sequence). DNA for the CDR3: TGCAGTGCTAGTACGGGACTAGCGGGATACGAGCAGTACTTC. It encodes CSASTGLAGYEQYF.